This T cell receptor (beta chain) was observed in a study of T cells in Graves' hyperthyroidism and ophthalmopathy. Template material for amplifying TCR beta CDR3 regions consisted of RNA transcripts. The TCR CDR3 was amplified in a first-round RT-PCR using the HTBI primer set. TCRdb reprocessed the multiplex PCR reads with MiXCR, giving one entry per CDR3 protein. The data hold more than 450,000 distinct CDR3 sequences, with about 20% observed a single time. This clonotype was recorded a few times. Among ophthalmopathy patients, the Clinical Activity Score reached at least 3, the NOSPECS grade reached at least 4, and duration remained under 3 months. This CDR3 has 16 residues. V dropped 5 bases and J dropped 4; count of bases not matched to a gene: 8. Per germline, CDR1 MDHEN and CDR2 SYDVKM.

The receptor's source is a man in his forties with Graves' ophthalmopathy. Material: blood. The rearrangement uses TRBV28 and TRBJ2-6, with 7 bases aligning to TRBD1. CDR3 in amino acids: CASSPTGYPGANVLTF. The CDR3 DNA reads as TGTGCCAGCAGTCCGACAGGGTATCCAGGGGCCAACGTCCTGACTTTC.